This TCR beta chain derives from a study of blood T cell repertoires in COVID-19. Overall study context: T cells, B-cell-depleted T cells, or PBMCs provided the cDNA or gDNA that served as material.

Authors' data handling: Amplified reference gene primers provided the basis for estimating nucleated cell counts. Profiling relied on immunoSEQ multiplex PCR, and the TCRdb table lists in-frame clones only, not all of them. V, J and clone size are taken as reported in that table, and D and trimming were inferred from the DNA itself. This sample has some 45,000 clones; around 94% occur once, and the top ten carry 8% to 9.5%. Trimming cost V 0 bases and J 8 bases; bases outside gene matches: 11. Germline CDR1 MGHRA, CDR2 YSYEKL. This CDR3 is 17 amino acids long. This rearrangement joins TRBV4-1 to TRBJ1-5; 9 bases line up with TRBD1. The receptor's source is a man aged 45-65 years with active COVID-19. Sequences were obtained from peripheral blood. Written as DNA, the CDR3 is TGCGCCAGCAGCCAAGATACGACAGGGGGTAGGGTGAAGCCCCAGCATTTT. Residues: CASSQDTTGGRVKPQHF.